Each of the 14 T cell receptor beta chains below was sequenced from the same sample in a study of prognosis after radiotherapy for stage I lung cancer. The study amplified the TCR beta CDR3 region from genomic DNA. This amplification was carried out by two rounds of multiplex PCR. First-round PCR employed TRBV- and TRBJ-specific primers for each gene. TCRdb passed the multiplex PCR reads through MiXCR, listing each CDR3 protein once. The repertoire holds approximately 18,000 distinct CDR3 sequences, with about 15% as singletons. The sequencing here drew on PBMCs, taken before or after stereotactic body radiation therapy (not recorded which). All receptors derive from a donor over 45 with non-small cell lung cancer.

This clonotype was seen many times. CDR3 residues: CASSWVSTDTQYF. The CDR3 nucleotides are TGTGCCAGCAGTTGGGTCAGCACAGATACGCAGTATTTT. The V call is TRBV12-3 or TRBV12-4, the J call TRBJ2-3, with no clear D. V was shortened by 4 bases and J by 0 bases, with 5 bases between the two germline ends. The length of the CDR3 is 13 residues.

This clonotype was counted ten times or more. The chain carries TRBV18 and TRBJ1-2, with a possible D match to TRBD1 (6 bases). The CDR3 is made up of 14 amino acids. The V end was cut by 1 base, the J end by 8 bases, with 14 bases between. The germline V gene encodes CDR1 KGHSH and CDR2 LQKENI. CDR3 coding DNA: TGTGCCAGCTCACCACGGACAGCCCTTGAGGGCTACACCTTC. Its protein product is CASSPRTALEGYTF. Full variable domain (missing parts from reference TRBV18 and TRBJ1-2): NAGVMQNPRHLVRRRGQEARLRCSPMKGHSHVYWYRQLPEEGLKFMVYLQKENIIDESGMPKERFSAEFPKEGPSILRIQQVVRGDSAAYFCASSPRTALEGYTFGSGTRLTVV.

This CDR3 reads CASGNWGTGLTEAFF. The CDR3 DNA follows: TGTGCCAGTGGGAATTGGGGGACAGGGTTAACTGAAGCTTTCTTT. The genes are TRBV19 and TRBJ1-1, with TRBD1 identical over 9 bases. The germline CDR1 and CDR2 sequences are LNHDA and SQIVND (reference sequence). The CDR3 spans 15 residues. J lost 5 bases, V lost 8 bases, and 12 bases had no gene match.

This clonotype was observed many times. This sequence joins TRBV4-2 and TRBJ2-2; possible D gene TRBD1, 6 bases. With 1 base removed from V and 0 bases from J, the gap between germline ends came to 9 bases. CDR1 and CDR2 from the germline V gene are LGHNA and YNFKEQ. This CDR3 region has 16 residues. CDR3 protein: CASSQGQGPNTGELFF. The CDR3, as DNA: TGTGCCAGCAGCCAAGGTCAGGGGCCGAACACCGGGGAGCTGTTTTTT.

The rearrangement joins TRBV7-2 to TRBJ2-7; D perhaps matches TRBD2 (6 bases). The CDR3 covers 13 residues. CDR1 is SGHTA and CDR2 is FQGNSA in the germline V gene. V lost 1 base and J lost 12, with 16 bases in between. The CDR3 region is CASSLGLVGQRYF. The CDR3 nucleotides are TGTGCCAGCAGCTTAGGACTAGTGGGGCAGCGGTACTTC.

The table lists this clonotype with many counts. The V and J genes are TRBV7-6 and TRBJ2-5; the D gene could be TRBD1 or TRBD2 (5 bases each). Trimming left V 1 base short and J 9 bases short, with 12 bases between. The CDR3 length is 13 residues. Germline V gives CDR1 SGHVS, CDR2 FNYEAQ. The chain's CDR3 is CASSLGDVGAQYF. Written as DNA, the CDR3 is TGTGCCAGCAGCTTAGGGGACGTAGGGGCCCAGTACTTC.

At least ten counts were recorded for this clonotype. The genes are TRBV28 and TRBJ2-2, with TRBD1 matching over 7 bases. V was clipped by 7 bases and J by 1 base; unmatched bases: 3. The CDR3 length is 14 residues. Germline loops: CDR1 MDHEN, CDR2 SYDVKM. Here the CDR3 DNA reads TGTGCCAGCATAAGGACAGGGAACACCGGGGAGCTGTTTTTT. It yields the protein CASIRTGNTGELFF.

The chain is built from TRBV6-5 and TRBJ2-7, with D possibly matching TRBD2 (5 bases). V was trimmed by 2 bases and J by 4 bases, leaving 15 bases between them. CDR1 MNHEY and CDR2 SVGAGI come from the germline V gene. CDR3 length equals 15 residues. The CDR3 DNA follows: TGTGCCAGCAGTTACCAGTATGGAAGCGGTTACGAGCAGTACTTC. Residues: CASSYQYGSGYEQYF.

This clonotype has a count of ten or more. This chain joins TRBV7-2 and TRBJ1-2, with 7 positions matching TRBD1. Germline V gene sequence: CDR1 SGHTA, CDR2 FQGNSA. V was clipped by 5 bases and J by 0 bases; unmatched bases: 9. This CDR3 comprises 16 residues. This CDR3 reads CASSTDRDTANYGYTF. The CDR3 bases are TGTGCCAGCAGCACAGACAGGGACACAGCTAACTATGGCTACACCTTC.

The sample holds many counts of this clonotype. The genes are TRBV27 and TRBJ1-2; 10 positions match TRBD1. Unmatched junction bases numbered 20, after V lost 5 bases and J lost 8 bases. The germline CDR1 and CDR2 sequences are MNHEY and SMNVEV (reference sequence). CDR3 length: 18 amino acids. CDR3: CASSVTGTGESNYWGYTF. The CDR3 DNA sequence: TGTGCCAGCAGTGTAACCGGGACAGGGGAAAGTAACTATTGGGGCTACACCTTC.

The sample holds many counts of this clonotype. The chain uses TRBV6-5 and TRBJ1-1; D remains ambiguous. The CDR3 loop spans 13 amino acids. V lost 2 bases and J 1 base, leaving 5 bases between the germline ends. Germline assignment: CDR1 MNHEY and CDR2 SVGAGI. DNA of the CDR3: TGTGCCAGCAGTTACGGGTCGAACACTGAAGCTTTCTTT. It yields the protein CASSYGSNTEAFF.

At least ten counts were recorded for this clonotype. J is TRBJ2-1 and V is TRBV4-2; D may be TRBD2 (6 bases). Germline loops: CDR1 LGHNA, CDR2 YNFKEQ. The V gene lost 8 bases and the J gene lost 2 bases, with 13 bases spanning the gap. This CDR3 contains 14 residues. The CDR3 DNA follows: TGTGCCAGCGGCGGGCTAGCGCCCTACAATGAGCAGTTCTTC. Amino acids: CASGGLAPYNEQFF.

This clonotype came up many times. This chain links TRBV6-1 with TRBJ2-1; 10 bases align to TRBD2. CDR3 length: 16 residues. J gave up 8 bases and V 4 bases, and 11 bases lay outside the gene matches. Germline V gene data show CDR1 as MNHNS and CDR2 as SASEGT. The DNA of the CDR3 is TGTGCCAGCAGTGTAATAACTAGCGGGATACTCGATGAGCAGTTCTTC. This translates into CASSVITSGILDEQFF.

Ten or more counts support this clonotype. The V and J genes are TRBV20-1 and TRBJ2-1; no definite D call. Per the germline V gene, CDR1 is DFQATT and CDR2 is SNEGSKA (reference sequence). The CDR3 spans 12 residues. CDR3 coding DNA: TGCTCTATGGGTGGGTCCTACAATGAGCAGTTCTTC. Translating gives CSMGGSYNEQFF.